This TCR beta chain originates from a study of blood T cells in healthy people across ages. This clonotype has more than one count but fewer than ten. Using a J-beta primer mix together with a sample-barcoded 5' primer, a second PCR was run for about 6 to 12 cycles. Each CDR3 protein is one row after TCRdb ran MiXCR on the 5' RACE reads. The sample lists some 900,000 distinct CDR3 sequences, 48% occurring once. The TCR was taken from a man under 40 in good health. The sample was blood.

CDR3 DNA: TGCAGTGCTGGACAGGGAGGGCCCACTGAAGCTTTCTTT. Its protein is CSAGQGGPTEAFF. The chain employs TRBV20-1 and TRBJ1-1; 8 bases align to TRBD1. This CDR3 has 13 amino acids. The V segment lost 5 bases and the J segment 4 bases; nucleotides outside the gene matches: 6. Germline V CDR1 and CDR2: DFQATT, SNEGSKA (reference sequence).